The clone carrying this TCR beta chain is medium-sized within its sample. Method: immunoSEQ multiplex PCR; TCRdb's copy keeps in-frame clones and lacks some. This repertoire shows about 7,600 clones, more than 65% found once; its top ten account for about 3.7%. The data were taken from a study of cytotoxic CD8 clonotypes in ibrutinib-treated CLL. This CDR3 region has 14 residues. Looked up from germline, CDR1 is SNHLY and CDR2 is FYNNEI. V was cut by 5 bases and J by 7 bases, with 14 bases left in between. This sample comprised PBMCs, obtained before ibrutinib treatment. The rearrangement joins TRBV2 to TRBJ1-4; tentative D call: TRBD1 (5 bases). The origin of this receptor is a human donor with chronic lymphocytic leukemia. As DNA, the CDR3 is TGTGCCAGCAGTTCTCAGGGTAGGGTTGAAAAACTGTTTTTT. This encodes CASSSQGRVEKLFF.